These 9 T cell receptor beta chains came from one sample sequenced in a study of T cells in Graves' hyperthyroidism and ophthalmopathy (dated by TCRdb to between 2018 and 2021). Library preparation was by multiplex PCR. Instrument on record: Illumina HiSeq 2000. The TCR beta CDR3 regions were amplified from RNA transcripts. A first-round RT-PCR of the TCR CDR3 used the HTBI primer set with the Qiagen OneStep RT-PCR kit. TCRdb applied fastp at Q25 and MiXCR to the public reads, then kept only in-frame beta chains. Every distinct CDR3 protein forms one entry, paired with its most common genes and DNA. The sample has approximately 600,000 distinct CDR3 sequences on record, 20% of them singletons. 34% of the sample is held by the ten biggest clonotypes. The sample consisted of blood. The receptors come from a man aged 30 to 39 with Graves' ophthalmopathy.

This clonotype was seen a handful of times. The chain combines TRBV6-1 with TRBJ1-5; D is ambiguous. CDR1 and CDR2 (germline): MNHNS, SASEGT. The CDR3 consists of 13 residues. Trimming left V 8 bases short and J 0 bases short, with 8 bases between. CDR3 bases: TGTGCCAGCTTGGCTAATAGCAATCAGCCCCAGCATTTT. It is translated as CASLANSNQPQHF.

A few counts support this clonotype. CDR3 in amino acids: CASRADRGETQYF. CDR3 in DNA: TGTGCCAGCAGAGCTGACAGGGGTGAGACCCAGTACTTC. This chain uses TRBV6-1 with TRBJ2-5; 8 positions agree with TRBD1. Per germline, CDR1 MNHNS and CDR2 SASEGT. V shed 6 bases and J 5 bases; nucleotides not matched to a gene: 5. The CDR3 length is 13 residues.

This clonotype was detected ten times or more. CDR3 amino acids: CSAAEREGGTDTQYF. For the CDR3, the DNA is TGCAGTGCTGCCGAGCGGGAGGGAGGCACAGATACGCAGTATTTT. The chain joins TRBV20-1 to TRBJ2-3; 10 bases line up with TRBD2. Germline assignment: CDR1 DFQATT and CDR2 SNEGSKA (reference sequence). CDR3 size: 15 residues. V shed 5 bases and J 1 base; nucleotides not matched to a gene: 6.

This clonotype was counted between two and nine times. A read error may produce the germline difference seen at one junction end. The rearrangement links TRBV18 to TRBJ1-6, with D hard to call. The CDR3 runs 16 residues. Germline CDR1 reads KGHSH; CDR2 reads LQKENI. The CDR3 protein is CANSNGPPRWNSPLHF. The CDR3 DNA sequence: TGTGCCAACTCAAACGGACCCCCTCGGTGGAATTCACCCCTCCACTTT.

This clonotype was seen more than once but under ten times. The gene calls are TRBV12-3 or TRBV12-4 and TRBJ1-6; 7 bases are a match to TRBD1. J was trimmed by 7 bases and V by 4 bases; bases with no gene match: 1. The CDR3 spans 13 residues. The CDR3 spells CASSSGQNSPLHF. In DNA form, the CDR3 reads TGTGCCAGCAGTTCGGGACAGAATTCACCCCTCCACTTT.

The sample holds many counts of this clonotype. The rearrangement uses TRBV6-5 and TRBJ2-2, with a weak D call TRBD2 (6 bases). This CDR3 has 16 amino acids. Trimming took off 0 bases at V and 0 bases at J, with 8 bases between the two ends. The V gene's germline CDR1 is MNHEY and CDR2 SVGAGI. The CDR3 region has the DNA TGTGCCAGCAGTTACTCTCCTAGCGCGAACACCGGGGAGCTGTTTTTT. This translates into CASSYSPSANTGELFF.

This chain links TRBV2 with TRBJ2-3; D is unresolved. Trimming left V 6 bases short and J 0 bases short, with 10 bases between. This CDR3 region has 14 residues. The germline V gene encodes CDR1 SNHLY and CDR2 FYNNEI. Here the CDR3 reads CASRLDRSTDTQYF. The CDR3 bases are TGTGCCAGCAGACTGGACCGAAGCACAGATACGCAGTATTTT.

The V call is TRBV11-2, the J call TRBJ1-2; 9 bases line up with TRBD1. Per the germline V gene, CDR1 is SGHAT and CDR2 is FQNNGV. J lost 4 bases, V lost 5 bases, and 5 bases had no gene match. CDR3 length: 14 residues. CDR3 residues: CASSTGGEGYGYTF. The CDR3 DNA follows: TGTGCCAGCAGCACAGGGGGCGAGGGCTATGGCTACACCTTC. Based on the CDR3 plus reference TRBV11-2 and TRBJ1-2, the full variable domain is EAGVAQSPRYKIIEKRQSVAFWCNPISGHATLYWYQQILGQGPKLLIQFQNNGVVDDSQLPKDRFSAERLKGVDSTLKIQPAKLEDSAVYLCASSTGGEGYGYTFGSGTRLTVV.

This clonotype was seen only a few times. J is TRBJ2-4 and V is TRBV19; TRBD2 matches 14 bases. J lost 0 bases, V lost 5 bases, and 9 bases had no gene match. The CDR3 loop spans 19 amino acids. CDR1 and CDR2 (germline): LNHDA, SQIVND (reference sequence). The CDR3 is CASSPATSGRALAKNIQYF. CDR3 nucleotide sequence: TGTGCCAGTAGTCCAGCGACTAGCGGGAGGGCTCTAGCCAAAAACATTCAGTACTTC.